In its sample, the clone carrying this T cell receptor beta chain was seen once. Authors' data handling: Counts of nucleated cells, estimated from reference gene primer amplification, were obtained. The method was immunoSEQ multiplex PCR; TCRdb's version includes in-frame clones alone and lacks a portion of them. From that table come the V and J calls and clone size; the DNA was used to work out D and trimming. The sample gives some 200,000 clones, less than 90% of which show up once; around 6.3% is in the top ten. The data are from a study of blood T cell repertoires in COVID-19. Across the whole study: Specimens from acute and convalescent COVID-19 originated in the United States, Italy and Spain. PBMCs, B-cell-depleted T cells, or T cells were the source of the cDNA or gDNA that made up the material.

This receptor was obtained from a woman aged 40 to 50 with acute or convalescent COVID-19. What was sequenced was peripheral blood.

The CDR3 loop reads CASSPWEQGPNTGELFF. CDR3 nucleotide sequence: TGTGCCAGCTCACCATGGGAACAGGGCCCTAACACCGGGGAGCTGTTTTTT. V usage is TRBV18 and J usage is TRBJ2-2, with D perhaps TRBD1 (6 bases). This CDR3 region has 17 residues. V was cut by 2 bases and J by 2 bases, with 15 bases left in between. Germline V gives CDR1 KGHSH, CDR2 LQKENI.